This T cell receptor (beta chain) was documented in a study of tumor-infiltrating lymphocytes in localized non-small cell lung cancer. Study background: The cohort mixed smokers and never-smokers, several histologies, and some post-neoadjuvant-chemotherapy samples. Study conclusions and caveats: Only some patients had TCR sequencing, depending on available tissue. Higher tumor T cell infiltration than in uninvolved lung was supported by TCRbeta sequencing. No link was found between tumor T-cell fraction and recurrence-free survival.

This clone was picked up a small number of times. Its specificity is unknown. This table comes from immunoSEQ multiplex PCR, and its TCRdb copy is limited to in-frame clones, with some not included. Of some 29,000 clones listed, over 75% are singletons. The CDR3 consists of 14 residues. Per germline, CDR1 MGHDK and CDR2 SYGVNS. V was shortened by 2 bases and J by 1 base, with 8 bases between the two germline ends. This chain links TRBV25-1 with TRBJ1-1, with D possibly being TRBD1 (6 bases). The receptor comes from a human donor with non-small cell lung cancer. Sequencing was performed on lung tumor tissue. This chain's CDR3 is CASSEGQKNTEAFF. CDR3 coding DNA: TGTGCCAGCAGTGAAGGACAGAAGAACACTGAAGCTTTCTTT.